These 26 T cell receptor beta chains were sequenced from one sample in a study of T cell responses to AZD1222 COVID-19 vaccine. Profiled with immunoSEQ multiplex PCR; TCRdb holds only in-frame clones, not every one. This table holds around 180,000 clones, 75% to 90% found once. Sequencing used peripheral blood, obtained on day 0 of MenACWY control vaccination. The receptors were gathered from an adult in good health.

The rearrangement uses TRBV9 and TRBJ1-1; D might be TRBD1 (5 bases). V gave up 0 bases and J gave up 8 bases, with 20 bases separating them. The CDR3 has 16 residues. Germline CDR1 is SGDLS and CDR2 is YYNGEE. CDR3 sequence reads: CASSVGPRLRDAEAFF. CDR3 DNA sequence: TGTGCCAGCAGCGTAGGGCCACGACTTCGGGACGCCGAAGCTTTCTTT.

This clone was counted between two and nine times. V is TRBV28 and J is TRBJ1-1; D is unresolved. Germline CDR1 and CDR2: MDHEN and SYDVKM. The CDR3 is 12 amino acids. Trimming removed 4 bases from V and 1 base from J, with 4 bases in between. This CDR3 is CASSSANTEAFF. CDR3 bases: TGTGCCAGCAGTTCAGCGAACACTGAAGCTTTCTTT.

Concerning this clone: The same CDR3 also results from other DNA sequences found in this sample. The V and J genes are TRBV11-2 and TRBJ2-1, with D possibly being TRBD2 (6 bases). The germline V and J ends were trimmed by 3 bases and 4 bases, with 7 bases remaining between them. Germline CDR1 is SGHAT and CDR2 is FQNNGV. The CDR3 is 13 amino acids. The CDR3 DNA reads TGTGCCAGCAGCTTGGCGGGATACAATGAGCAGTTCTTC. Translation gives CASSLAGYNEQFF.

The rearrangement joins TRBV5-6 to TRBJ1-6; D may be TRBD1 (6 bases). The CDR3 has 15 residues. Germline V gene lookup returns CDR1 SGHDT and CDR2 YYEEEE. V lost 4 bases and J 10 bases, leaving 18 bases between the germline ends. CDR3 residues: CASSERGGRGSPLHF. In nucleotides, the CDR3 is TGTGCCAGCAGCGAACGGGGGGGGCGAGGCTCACCCCTCCACTTT.

The J gene is TRBJ1-2, the V gene TRBV5-4; D is uncertain. Trimming removed 0 bases from V and 0 bases from J, with 6 bases in between. The germline CDR1 and CDR2 sequences are SGHNT and YYREEE (reference sequence). This CDR3 contains 14 residues. CDR3 sequence (DNA): TGTGCCAGCAGCTTGGACGACTCTAACTATGGCTACACCTTC. It translates to CASSLDDSNYGYTF.

V and J are TRBV12-3 or TRBV12-4 and TRBJ1-2, with 7 bases lining up with TRBD1. With V trimmed by 6 bases and J by 4 bases, 5 bases remained unmatched. This CDR3 is 13 amino acids long. CDR3 in DNA: TGTGCCAGCAGCCTGGGACAGCTCTATGGCTACACCTTC. Translating it yields CASSLGQLYGYTF.

The V call is TRBV6-1, the J call TRBJ1-2; D is ambiguous. Between the trimmed V and J ends, which lost 1 base and 2 bases, there was a span of 5 bases. The CDR3 extends over 13 amino acids. Germline-derived CDR1 and CDR2 are MNHNS and SASEGT. CDR3 nucleotides: TGTGCCAGCAGTGAAGGCAGCAACTATGGCTACACCTTC. As protein: CASSEGSNYGYTF.

This chain joins TRBV7-2 and TRBJ2-5; D is unresolved. CDR3 length equals 13 residues. V gave up 5 bases and J gave up 1 base, with 8 bases separating them. Looked up from germline, CDR1 is SGHTA and CDR2 is FQGNSA. The CDR3 DNA is TGTGCCAGCAGCCCCCCGGGCCAAGAGACCCAGTACTTC. This translates into CASSPPGQETQYF.

V is TRBV10-3 and J is TRBJ2-1; weak D call: TRBD2 (6 bases). The germline gives CDR1 ENHRY, CDR2 SYGVKD. The CDR3 spans 14 residues. V gave up 7 bases and J gave up 1 base, with 11 bases separating them. DNA for the CDR3: TGTGCCATCACTGGGGGGAATTCCTACAATGAGCAGTTCTTC. Protein sequence: CAITGGNSYNEQFF.

This chain connects TRBV27 to TRBJ1-5; 7 bases fit TRBD1. The ends lost 4 bases at V and 4 bases at J; junction bases unmatched: 7. The CDR3 is made up of 15 amino acids. Germline V CDR1 and CDR2: MNHEY, SMNVEV (reference sequence). This CDR3 reads CASSSRTGINQPQHF. As DNA, the CDR3 is TGTGCCAGCAGTTCCCGGACAGGAATAAATCAGCCCCAGCATTTT.

This chain links TRBV3-1 (or the pseudogene TRBV3-2) with TRBJ1-2; tentative D call: TRBD1 (5 bases). Between the trimmed V and J ends, which lost 0 bases and 8 bases, there was a span of 13 bases. Germline CDR1 reads LGHDT; CDR2 reads YNNKEL (reference sequence). The CDR3 sequence is 14 residues long. The CDR3 DNA is TGTGCCAGCAGCCAAGATATGGCAGGGCGAGGCTACACCTTC. As protein: CASSQDMAGRGYTF.

The chain uses TRBV7-9 and TRBJ2-7; D is possibly TRBD1 or TRBD2 (5 bases each). V was clipped by 5 bases and J by 3 bases, with 11 bases between them. The CDR3 extends over 13 amino acids. Germline loops: CDR1 SEHNR, CDR2 FQNEAQ (reference sequence). The CDR3 DNA reads as TGTGCCAGCAGCCCGGGACGCGTCTACGAGCAGTACTTC. Encoded protein: CASSPGRVYEQYF.

The chain employs TRBV9 and TRBJ1-2; D is undetermined. This CDR3 comprises 13 residues. V was trimmed by 4 bases and J by 2 bases, leaving 9 bases between them. Looked up from germline, CDR1 is SGDLS and CDR2 is YYNGEE. DNA for the CDR3: TGTGCCAGCAGCACTAGGGAAAACTATGGCTACACCTTC. As protein: CASSTRENYGYTF.

The gene calls are TRBV4-3 and TRBJ2-1; possibly TRBD1 or TRBD2 for D (7 bases each). CDR3 length equals 16 residues. V lost 5 bases and J lost 4, with 18 bases in between. Germline values: CDR1 LGHNA, CDR2 YSLEER. CDR3 region: CASSFYSRGGYNEQFF. CDR3 DNA sequence: TGCGCCAGCAGCTTCTATTCCAGGGGGGGTTACAATGAGCAGTTCTTC.

This clone was observed once. The V and J genes are TRBV5-1 and TRBJ1-2; perhaps TRBD1 as D (5 bases). V was cut by 5 bases and J by 8 bases, with 16 bases left in between. Germline-derived CDR1 and CDR2 are SGHRS and YFSETQ. The CDR3 length is 13 residues. The CDR3 region is CASSSDGGGGYTF. CDR3 coding DNA: TGCGCCAGCAGTTCGGACGGGGGAGGGGGCTACACCTTC.

The chain recombines TRBV6-1 with TRBJ2-7, with 8 bases aligning to TRBD2. J was trimmed by 3 bases and V by 0 bases; bases with no gene match: 1. The CDR3 has 14 residues. CDR1 is MNHNS, CDR2 SASEGT, per germline. The CDR3 loop reads CASSEAGTSYEQYF. In DNA, the CDR3 is TGTGCCAGCAGTGAAGCCGGGACTAGCTACGAGCAGTACTTC.

The chain couples TRBV29-1 to TRBJ2-1, with D tentatively TRBD1 (6 bases). V dropped 2 bases and J dropped 8 bases, with 13 bases sitting between them. The germline gives CDR1 SQVTM, CDR2 ANQGSEA. The CDR3 is 13 amino acids. The CDR3 reads CSVEPTGRDEQFF. The DNA of the CDR3 is TGCAGCGTTGAACCGACAGGTAGGGATGAGCAGTTCTTC.

The chain combines TRBV5-1 with TRBJ2-7; D tentatively fits TRBD1 or TRBD2 (5 bases each). This CDR3 comprises 14 residues. The V end was cut by 0 bases, the J end by 4 bases, with 11 bases between. Germline CDR1 is SGHRS and CDR2 is YFSETQ. The CDR3 region is CASSLVPGTYEQYF. The CDR3 DNA sequence: TGCGCCAGCAGCTTGGTTCCGGGGACGTACGAGCAGTACTTC.

V and J are TRBV7-3 and TRBJ2-7; TRBD2 aligns across 7 bases. The CDR3 covers 15 residues. With V trimmed by 5 bases and J by 3 bases, 10 bases remained unmatched. In germline, CDR1 is SGHTA, CDR2 FQGTGA. The CDR3 protein is CASSKAGTRGYEQYF. The CDR3 bases are TGTGCCAGCAGCAAAGCGGGGACCCGGGGCTACGAGCAGTACTTC.

This clone has only one observation. The chain employs TRBV5-4 and TRBJ2-2, with TRBD2 identical over 10 bases. This CDR3 region has 16 residues. Per germline, CDR1 SGHNT and CDR2 YYREEE (reference sequence). The J segment lost 5 bases and the V segment lost 0 bases, leaving 4 bases of the junction unmatched. The CDR3 reads CASSLETSGLTGELFF. Here the CDR3 DNA reads TGTGCCAGCAGCTTGGAGACTAGCGGGTTGACCGGGGAGCTGTTTTTT.

The gene calls are TRBV3-1 (or the pseudogene TRBV3-2) and TRBJ2-3, with 9 bases identical to TRBD2. V gave up 4 bases and J gave up 2 bases; unmatched junction bases: 7. The CDR3 contains 16 residues. Looked up from germline, CDR1 is LGHDT and CDR2 is YNNKEL (reference sequence). CDR3 DNA sequence: TGTGCCAGCAGCCCCGGGGTAGCGGGAGTCACAGATACGCAGTATTTT. Amino acids: CASSPGVAGVTDTQYF.

This chain uses TRBV7-9 with TRBJ1-1, with TRBD1 as a possible D gene (6 bases). The V and J ends lost 5 bases and 4 bases respectively, with 17 bases between them. This CDR3 comprises 15 residues. Germline V CDR1 and CDR2: SEHNR, FQNEAQ (reference sequence). The DNA for the CDR3 is TGTGCCAGCAGCGCCGCACAGGGTAGGGTCACTGAAGCTTTCTTT. Protein sequence: CASSAAQGRVTEAFF.

This sequence joins TRBV5-1 and TRBJ2-7, with TRBD1 as a possible D gene (6 bases). The CDR3 sequence is 14 residues long. The germline V and J ends were trimmed by 1 base and 5 bases, with 13 bases remaining between them. The germline V gene encodes CDR1 SGHRS and CDR2 YFSETQ. The CDR3, as DNA: TGCGCCAGCAGCTTGTTGGCAGGGGACCACGAGCAGTACTTC. This encodes CASSLLAGDHEQYF.

This clone was recorded a few times. The rearrangement links TRBV5-4 to TRBJ2-1, with 13 bases that match TRBD2. CDR1 SGHNT and CDR2 YYREEE come from the germline V gene (reference sequence). CDR3 length equals 15 residues. V gave up 4 bases and J gave up 8 bases; unmatched junction bases: 6. CDR3 nucleotides: TGTGCCAGCAGCCCTACTAGCGGGAGGGCCGATGAGCAGTTCTTC. Its protein is CASSPTSGRADEQFF.

The rearrangement uses TRBV6-1 and TRBJ1-2; possibly TRBD1 for D (6 bases). Germline V gene sequence: CDR1 MNHNS, CDR2 SASEGT. The CDR3 spans 13 residues. V was clipped by 2 bases and J by 7 bases, with 11 bases between them. The CDR3 loop is CASSERGALGYTF. CDR3 in DNA: TGTGCCAGCAGTGAACGGGGGGCCCTTGGCTACACCTTC.

V gene TRBV7-2 combines with J gene TRBJ2-7; D not resolved. The CDR3 extends over 11 amino acids. Germline CDR1 and CDR2: SGHTA and FQGNSA. The V gene lost 6 bases and the J gene lost 4 bases, with 7 bases spanning the gap. This chain's CDR3 is CASSRAYEQYF. The CDR3, as DNA: TGTGCCAGCAGTCGAGCATACGAGCAGTACTTC.